One T cell receptor (beta chain) is described in this entry. Its antigen is unknown. The CDR3 totals 14 residues. The V end was cut by 5 bases, the J end by 7 bases, with 15 bases between. CDR1 and CDR2 (germline): SEHNR, FQNEAQ (reference sequence). The sample belongs to a study of T cells after yellow fever vaccination. Study results and caveats: Abundant clonotypes from the bulk population could have been carried over as contaminants into FACS-sorted repertoires. Primary-vaccination clones mostly resurfaced post-booster (roughly 97% CD4, approximately 90% CD8). CD4 and CD8 compartments shared a small share of clonotypes, likely from convergent recombination.

TCRdb passed the 5' RACE reads through MiXCR, listing each CDR3 protein once. The table records hundreds of thousands of distinct CDR3 sequences, under 15% of them present only once. This clonotype originated in a young man who received the YFV17D yellow fever vaccine. The chain is built from TRBV7-9 and TRBJ1-5, with D tentatively TRBD1 (6 bases). Sequencing used CD4+ T cells sorted from PBMCs, obtained 15 days after the yellow fever booster vaccination. CDR3 residues: CASSGGGARQPQHF. As DNA, the CDR3 is TGTGCCAGCAGCGGGGGCGGGGCCCGGCAGCCCCAGCATTTT.